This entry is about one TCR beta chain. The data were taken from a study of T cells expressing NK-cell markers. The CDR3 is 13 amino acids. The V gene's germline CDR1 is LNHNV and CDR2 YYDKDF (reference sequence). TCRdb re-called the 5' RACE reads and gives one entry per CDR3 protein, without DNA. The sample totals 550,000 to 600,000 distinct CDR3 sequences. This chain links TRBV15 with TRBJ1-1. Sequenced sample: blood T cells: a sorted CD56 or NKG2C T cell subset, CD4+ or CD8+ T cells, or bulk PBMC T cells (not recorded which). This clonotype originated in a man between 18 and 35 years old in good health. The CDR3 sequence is CATSGRRNTEAFF.